The T cell receptor beta chain under discussion was sequenced for a study of cytomegalovirus exposure and HLA in healthy donors. The study, taken as a whole, reports: Reports showed the classifier diagnosing cytomegalovirus status with high specificity and sensitivity. The listing of 150 to 200 TCR beta chains classed them as cytomegalovirus-associated. According to a later analysis, TCR clusters from the first cohort tended to co-occur in the 110 or so validation repertoires.

A word on this clone: Antigen specificity is unknown.

This CDR3 comprises 13 residues. V was shortened by 3 bases and J by 5 bases, with 10 bases between the two germline ends. From germline, CDR1 is MNHNS and CDR2 SASEGT. Produced via immunoSEQ multiplex PCR; TCRdb's table is partial and in-frame only. The sample contains fewer than 120,000 clones, roughly nine tenths of which appear only once. The chain couples TRBV6-1 to TRBJ1-2, with D perhaps matching TRBD1 (5 bases). This clonotype was sampled from a woman aged 18-30 years in good health and CMV-seronegative. The source material was PBMCs. The CDR3 loop reads CASSEQGNYGYTF. The CDR3, as DNA: TGTGCCAGCAGTGAGCAGGGTAATTATGGCTACACCTTC.